These T cell receptor beta chains were read from a single sample in a study of response to subunit inactivated influenza vaccine. TCRdb itself ran the RT-PCR reads through MiXCR, one entry per CDR3 protein. Counted here are 150,000 or so distinct CDR3 sequences, roughly 10% occurring once; the ten biggest clones make up roughly a third. The specimen comprised CD8+ T cells sorted from PBMCs, sampled approximately 25 months after vaccination. The receptors originated from a man aged 50-75 years who received an inactivated influenza vaccine. CDR3s include the opening cysteine and the closing phenylalanine or tryptophan. A D gene is named only where the DNA matches it firmly. Size is stated for part of the rows, as once, few or many counts, or as a class when the clone is expanded.

many | TRBJ2-7 | NA | TRBV4-3 | 15 | TGCGCCAGCAGCCAAGAATGGGGCGGATCCTACGAGCAGTACTTC | CASSQEWGGSYEQYF
few | TRBJ2-3 | NA | TRBV20-1 | 14 | TGCAGCCCCGAGGACAGTCTGGGCACAGATACGCAGTATTTT | CSPEDSLGTDTQYF
many | TRBJ1-1 | NA | TRBV12-3/TRBV12-4 | 14 | TGTGCCAGCAGTTTTGGGCGGGGCCCAACTGAAGCTTTCTTT | CASSFGRGPTEAFF
NA | TRBJ2-5 | TRBD1 | TRBV6-5 | 15 | TGTGCCAGCAGTTATTCCTCGGGACAGGAGGAGACCCAGTACTTC | CASSYSSGQEETQYF
many | TRBJ1-2 | NA | TRBV15 | 14 | TGTGCCACCAGCACCCCCAATACAGGGAACGGCTACACCTTC | CATSTPNTGNGYTF
many | TRBJ2-7 | NA | TRBV2 | 13 | TGTGCCAGCCGAGGGCCGAGCTCCTACGAGCAGTACTTC | CASRGPSSYEQYF
many | TRBJ2-6 | NA | TRBV4-3 | 15 | TGCGCCAGCAGCCAAGATATAGTGACATCCAACGTCCTGACTTTC | CASSQDIVTSNVLTF
NA | TRBJ2-1 | NA | TRBV5-5 | 11 | TGTGCCAGCATCGGAGGTCATGAGCAGTTCTTC | CASIGGHEQFF
NA | TRBJ2-1 | NA | TRBV24-1 | 11 | TGTGCCACCAGTGATTCCCGAGGGCAGTTCTTC | CATSDSRGQFF
NA | TRBJ2-1 | NA | TRBV24-1 | 15 | TGTGCCACCAGTGATATGAGTGACTCCTACAATGAGCAGTTCTTC | CATSDMSDSYNEQFF
NA | TRBJ2-3 | NA | TRBV20-1 | 17 | TGCAGTGCTAGCATGGGGTCGGACAGTGGAGTCACAGATACGCAGTATTTT | CSASMGSDSGVTDTQYF
few | TRBJ2-1 | TRBD2 | TRBV7-8 | 17 | TGTGCCAGCAGCTTAGATACTAGCGGGACCCCTCACAATGAGCAGTTCTTC | CASSLDTSGTPHNEQFF
many | TRBJ2-2 | TRBD1 | TRBV28 | 18 | TGTGCCAGCAGTTTATTCCTCGTGACAGGGGGCTATGGCGGGGAGCTGTTTTTT | CASSLFLVTGGYGGELFF
NA | TRBJ2-1 | NA | TRBV28 | 14 | TGTGCCAGCAGTTTACGGGGGGCAAACAATGAGCAGTTCTTC | CASSLRGANNEQFF
many | TRBJ2-7 | NA | TRBV4-3 | 14 | TGCGCCAGCAGCCAAGATTCGCAGGGGTACGAGCAGTACTTC | CASSQDSQGYEQYF
once | TRBJ1-5 | NA | TRBV12-3/TRBV12-4 | 14 | TGTGCCAGCAGTTTGTTACGGAGCAATCAGCCCCAGCATTTT | CASSLLRSNQPQHF
NA | TRBJ2-1 | NA | TRBV2 | 14 | TGTGCCAGCACTGTACTGCCCTCTTACAATGAGCAGTTCTTC | CASTVLPSYNEQFF
NA | TRBJ2-1 | NA | TRBV11-2 | 14 | TGTGCCAGCAGCTTTTATGGGGTACTAAATGAGCAGTTCTTC | CASSFYGVLNEQFF
few | TRBJ2-1 | TRBD2 | TRBV9 | 18 | TGTGCCAGCAGCGTAAGGGGAGGGGAACTAGCGGGGGGGAATGAGCAGTTCTTC | CASSVRGGELAGGNEQFF
NA | TRBJ2-7 | NA | TRBV11-2 | 14 | TGTGCCAGCAGCTCGGGACTCCGCTCCTACGAGCAGTACTTC | CASSSGLRSYEQYF
few | TRBJ2-3 | NA | TRBV12-5 | 13 | TGTGCTAGTGGTTTGGTAGTGGGGGATACGCAGTATTTT | CASGLVVGDTQYF
once | TRBJ2-3 | NA | TRBV5-6 | 16 | TGTGCCAGCAGCTTGGGCAGGACTCACCCCGCGTATACGCAGTATTTT | CASSLGRTHPAYTQYF
many | TRBJ2-3 | TRBD2 | TRBV6-4 | 16 | TGTGCCAGCAGTGAAGAAGCGGGAGCATCCGCAGATACGCAGTATTTT | CASSEEAGASADTQYF
few | TRBJ2-3 | NA | TRBV7-2 | 16 | TGTGCCAGCAGCCCCCCGGACTCAATCCGGGGAGATACGCAGTATTTT | CASSPPDSIRGDTQYF
NA | TRBJ1-1 | NA | TRBV6-2/TRBV6-3 | 15 | TGTGCCAGCAGTTACGCGTTCAGTGGGCGTACTGAAGCTTTCTTT | CASSYAFSGRTEAFF
few | TRBJ1-1 | TRBD1 | TRBV19 | 13 | TGTGCCAGTAGTAGTTACCGACAGGGCTGGGCTTTCTTT | CASSSYRQGWAFF
few | TRBJ2-7 | TRBD1 | TRBV20-1 | 15 | TGCAGTGCTATATCCGGGACAGGGGCCGTCTACGAGCAGTACTTC | CSAISGTGAVYEQYF
many | TRBJ2-7 | NA | TRBV4-1 | 15 | TGCGCCAGCAGCCAAGAGTGGCAAGTAACGCGCGAGCAGTACTTC | CASSQEWQVTREQYF
many | TRBJ1-6 | NA | TRBV10-3 | 13 | TGTGCCATCAGTGAGTCGACAGTTTCACCCCTCCACTTT | CAISESTVSPLHF
NA | TRBJ1-2 | NA | TRBV29-1 | 13 | TGCAGCGTTGAAGGGGGGGTTCCCTATGGCTGCACCTTC | CSVEGGVPYGCTF
few | TRBJ2-1 | NA | TRBV5-5 | 12 | TGTGCCAGCAGCCACTCTAGCTATGAGCAGTTCTTC | CASSHSSYEQFF
few | TRBJ1-4 | NA | TRBV12-3/TRBV12-4 | 12 | TGTGCCAGCAGTTTTGGGAATGAAAAACTGTTTTTT | CASSFGNEKLFF
many | TRBJ2-3 | TRBD2 | TRBV13 | 16 | TGTGCCAGCAGCTTAGAGCGGGAGGACAGCACAGATACGCAGTATTTT | CASSLEREDSTDTQYF
few | TRBJ2-7 | NA | TRBV3-1 | 12 | TGTGCCAGCAGCTACTTCGCCTACGAGCAGTACTTC | CASSYFAYEQYF
few | TRBJ2-2 | TRBD2 | TRBV28 | 14 | TGTGCCAGCAGACTAGCGGGAGAGGCCGGGGAGCTGTTTTTT | CASRLAGEAGELFF
NA | TRBJ1-4 | NA | TRBV6-1 | 13 | TGTGCCAGCAGCCCTCGGGTCCGGGAAAAACTGTTTTTT | CASSPRVREKLFF
many | TRBJ1-1 | NA | TRBV7-9 | 13 | TGTGCCAGCAGCTTAGGCGGGGGCACTGAAGCTTTCTTT | CASSLGGGTEAFF
few | TRBJ1-5 | TRBD1 | TRBV2 | 14 | TGTGCCAGCAGGGGGGACAGCCTCAATCAGCCCCAGCATTTT | CASRGDSLNQPQHF
NA | TRBJ2-7 | NA | TRBV2 | 12 | TGTGCCAGCAGTGAATCACAGTACGAGCAGTACTTC | CASSESQYEQYF
few | TRBJ2-1 | NA | TRBV20-1 | 15 | TGCAGTGCTTCTCCCATTATAGGCTCCTACAATGAGCAGTTCTTC | CSASPIIGSYNEQFF
NA | TRBJ2-5 | TRBD1 | TRBV28 | 17 | TGTGCCAGCAGTTTATGGACCAGACAGGGGGGAGGAGAGACCCAGTACTTC | CASSLWTRQGGGETQYF
NA | TRBJ1-2 | NA | TRBV15 | 14 | TGTGCCACGTGGCCCGGGGTGGCGAACTATGGCTACACCTTC | CATWPGVANYGYTF
few | TRBJ2-1 | NA | TRBV29-1 | 11 | TGCAGCGTTTTTAAGTTGCTTGAGCAGTTCTTC | CSVFKLLEQFF
few | TRBJ2-7 | TRBD2 | TRBV27 | 14 | TGTGCCAGCAGGCTACTAGCGGGTTCTTACGAGCAGTACTTC | CASRLLAGSYEQYF
few | TRBJ2-3 | NA | TRBV12-3/TRBV12-4 | 15 | TGTGCCAGCAGGGAGACGGGACGTTTGGGGGATACGCAGTATTTT | CASRETGRLGDTQYF
many | TRBJ2-3 | TRBD2 | TRBV6-2/TRBV6-3 | 14 | TGTGCCAGCCGGGGGACTAGCGGTACAGATACGCAGTATTTT | CASRGTSGTDTQYF
few | TRBJ1-2 | NA | TRBV7-6 | 15 | TGTGCCAGCAGCCGTCAAGGTGGACCGGCCTATGGCTACACCTTC | CASSRQGGPAYGYTF
NA | TRBJ2-3 | NA | TRBV27 | 14 | TGTGCCAGCAGTTTCTTCGGGGGTTATCAGCCCCAGTATTTT | CASSFFGGYQPQYF
NA | TRBJ1-4 | NA | TRBV6-5 | 14 | TGTGCCAGCAGTTGGTCGGTTGGTAATGAAAAACTGTTTTTT | CASSWSVGNEKLFF
NA | TRBJ2-1 | TRBD1 | TRBV20-1 | 15 | TGCAGTGCCGAGAAACCGGGACAGTCAAGGGATGAGCAGTTCTTC | CSAEKPGQSRDEQFF
few | TRBJ2-7 | NA | TRBV29-1 | 13 | TGCAGCGCCAAGGGGGGACCCCAGGGCGAGCAGTACTTC | CSAKGGPQGEQYF